This T cell receptor (beta chain) was sequenced during a study of CD8 T cells in Susac syndrome. Overall study context: Patients with Susac syndrome, at blood draw, were therapy-naive, on corticosteroids, or on intravenous immunoglobulin alone.

cDNA came from roughly 0.47 to 1 ug RNA primed by random hexamers. An immunoSEQ multiplex PCR generated amplified TCR beta CDR3 products spanning 54 Vbeta and 13 Jbeta. TCRdb independently ran MiXCR on the immunoSEQ multiplex PCR reads; one entry per CDR3 protein. The profile covers about 180,000 distinct CDR3 sequences, with roughly 94% appearing a single time and approximately 0.11% taken by the ten largest. CDR3 length equals 13 residues. V lost 0 bases and J 4 bases, leaving 9 bases between the germline ends. The germline V gene has CDR1 DFQATT and CDR2 SNEGSKA (reference sequence). The rearrangement joins TRBV20-1 to TRBJ2-5, with unresolved D. This TCR came from a human donor with Susac syndrome. The source material was CD4+ T cells from PBMCs. CDR3 sequence: CSARDWALETQYF. In DNA form, the CDR3 reads TGCAGTGCTAGAGATTGGGCTCTAGAGACCCAGTACTTC.